These 30 T cell receptor beta chains originate from one sample sequenced in a study of blood T cells in healthy people across ages. Sample-barcoded 5' priming and a J-beta primer mix drove a second PCR of 7 to 11 cycles. TCRdb passed the 5' RACE reads through MiXCR, listing each CDR3 protein once. This sample has about 540,000 distinct CDR3 sequences, with around 24% found just once. These same data were also listed under a study on T cells of mothers and their children.

Sample: blood. The receptors derive from a boy under 18 in good health.

The V gene is TRBV3-1, the J gene TRBJ2-2; 7 bases line up with TRBD2. The CDR3 has 14 residues. V gave up 8 bases and J gave up 2 bases; unmatched junction bases: 5. Germline V gives CDR1 LGHDT, CDR2 YNNKEL (reference sequence). CDR3 coding DNA: TGTGCCAGCCAAGGGAGGGGAAACACCGGGGAGCTGTTTTTT. Its protein is CASQGRGNTGELFF.

The chain has TRBV20-1 and TRBJ2-7; tentatively, D is TRBD1 (5 bases). The germline V and J ends were trimmed by 3 bases and 4 bases, with 7 bases remaining between them. The CDR3 sequence is 11 residues long. The germline gives CDR1 DFQATT, CDR2 SNEGSKA (reference sequence). CDR3 loop: CSASPGYEQYF. For the CDR3, the DNA is TGCAGTGCTAGTCCAGGGTACGAGCAGTACTTC.

The rearrangement links TRBV12-3 or TRBV12-4 to TRBJ1-6, with TRBD1 identical over 8 bases. CDR3 length equals 14 residues. V shed 3 bases, J shed 8 bases, and the junction held 3 bases outside the gene matches. CDR3 nucleotide sequence: TGTGCCAGCAGTTTTACAGGGGGTGATTCACCCCTCCACTTT. Protein product: CASSFTGGDSPLHF.

This chain links TRBV5-4 with TRBJ1-6; maybe TRBD1 (5 bases). This CDR3 has 18 residues. V was clipped by 0 bases and J by 8 bases, with 21 bases between them. The germline V gene encodes CDR1 SGHNT and CDR2 YYREEE (reference sequence). The CDR3 region has the DNA TGTGCCAGCAGCTTGGGAGGGGCAGCTTCTACTCGTGATTCACCCCTCCACTTT. Residues: CASSLGGAASTRDSPLHF.

The chain is built from TRBV3-1 and TRBJ1-1; perhaps TRBD1 as D (6 bases). In germline, CDR1 is LGHDT, CDR2 YNNKEL (reference sequence). The CDR3 extends over 12 amino acids. The V end lost 4 bases, the J end lost 6 bases, and 9 bases lay between the germline ends. CDR3 DNA sequence: TGTGCCAGCAGCCCTGGACAGTCTGAAGCTTTCTTT. This codes for CASSPGQSEAFF.

In this sample, this clonotype turned up once. The chain is built from TRBV11-2 and TRBJ1-2, with D possibly TRBD1 on 5 matching bases. The germline V gene encodes CDR1 SGHAT and CDR2 FQNNGV. There are 14 residues in the CDR3. V lost 1 base, J lost 6 bases, and 12 bases lay in between. In DNA form, the CDR3 reads TGTGCCAGCAGCTTAGTTCTGGGGACGGATGGCTACACCTTC. Residues: CASSLVLGTDGYTF.

This clonotype was seen more than once but under ten times. V is TRBV20-1 and J is TRBJ1-5; 8 nucleotides line up with TRBD1. In germline, CDR1 is DFQATT, CDR2 SNEGSKA (reference sequence). Trimming at V came to 7 bases and at J to 3 bases, leaving 8 bases not matched to a gene. The CDR3 is 14 amino acids. CDR3 bases: TGCAGTGTTGCGGACAGGGTAGTCAATCAGCCCCAGCATTTT. Residues: CSVADRVVNQPQHF.

This clonotype was observed a few times. The rearrangement links TRBV9 to TRBJ2-3; 7 positions agree with TRBD2. V trimming: 2 bases; J trimming: 0 bases; junction bases outside the gene matches: 6. CDR1 and CDR2 from the germline V gene are SGDLS and YYNGEE. The CDR3 covers 16 residues. CDR3 amino acids: CASSVGSGASTDTQYF. The CDR3 DNA is TGTGCCAGCAGCGTCGGAAGCGGGGCAAGCACAGATACGCAGTATTTT. Variable domain in full (rest from reference TRBV9 and TRBJ2-3): DSGVTQTPKHLITATGQRVTLRCSPRSGDLSVYWYQQSLDQGLQFLIQYYNGEERAKGNILERFSAQQFPDLHSELNLSSLELGDSALYFCASSVGSGASTDTQYFGPGTRLTVL.

The V and J genes are TRBV7-9 and TRBJ1-6; 7 positions match TRBD1. The CDR3 contains 15 residues. V was pared by 5 bases and J by 10 bases, with 11 bases of the junction left unmatched. CDR1 and CDR2 from the germline V gene are SEHNR and FQNEAQ (reference sequence). CDR3 in amino acids: CASSPITGDLSPLHF. As DNA, the CDR3 is TGTGCCAGCAGCCCCATAACAGGGGACCTCTCACCCCTCCACTTT.

The chain employs TRBV7-8 and TRBJ2-1; possibly TRBD1 for D (6 bases). Germline V CDR1 and CDR2: SGHVS, FQNEAQ. The V end was cut by 0 bases, the J end by 6 bases, with 15 bases between. CDR3 length: 16 residues. DNA of the CDR3: TGTGCCAGCAGCTTAGCGGTTGCAGGGGATGCCAATGAGCAGTTCTTC. Translating it yields CASSLAVAGDANEQFF. Full variable domain (missing parts from reference TRBV7-8 and TRBJ2-1): GAGVSQSPRYKVAKRGQDVALRCDPISGHVSLFWYQQALGQGPEFLTYFQNEAQLDKSGLPSDRFFAERPEGSVSTLKIQRTQQEDSAVYLCASSLAVAGDANEQFFGPGTRLTVL.

This clonotype was seen repeatedly, ten times or more. The chain combines TRBV9 with TRBJ2-1; D tentatively fits TRBD1 or TRBD2 (5 bases each). V lost 0 bases and J 7 bases, leaving 14 bases between the germline ends. The CDR3 contains 15 residues. Germline CDR1 SGDLS, CDR2 YYNGEE. CDR3 sequence: CASSVDSWGRNEQFF. The CDR3 nucleotides are TGTGCCAGCAGCGTAGATTCGTGGGGACGGAATGAGCAGTTCTTC.

Only a few counts were recorded for this clonotype. V usage is TRBV27 and J usage is TRBJ2-1; 7 nucleotides agree with TRBD1. Germline V gene data show CDR1 as MNHEY and CDR2 as SMNVEV (reference sequence). The CDR3 sequence is 16 residues long. The J segment lost 3 bases and the V segment lost 5 bases, leaving 10 bases of the junction unmatched. CDR3 bases: TGTGCCAGCAGTCCAATCTCCGGGACAGTCTACAATGAGCAGTTCTTC. This codes for CASSPISGTVYNEQFF.

The table lists this clonotype with a few counts. The rearrangement links TRBV7-9 to TRBJ1-2; D gene unclear. The CDR3 contains 12 residues. The ends were cut back, 1 base at V and 4 bases at J, with 4 bases in the middle. CDR1 and CDR2 (germline): SEHNR, FQNEAQ (reference sequence). As DNA, the CDR3 is TGTGCCAGCAGCTTAGGGCCCTATGGCTACACCTTC. It specifies CASSLGPYGYTF.

This sequence joins TRBV7-9 and TRBJ2-5, with 8 bases identical to TRBD2. The J call is uncertain, as TRBJ2-7 better fits the DNA end. The germline V gene encodes CDR1 SEHNR and CDR2 FQNEAQ (reference sequence). The CDR3 is made up of 14 amino acids. The CDR3 bases are TGTGCCAGCAGCTTCCAACTAGCGGACTACGAGCAGTACTTC. Protein: CASSFQLADYEQYF.

This chain connects TRBV24-1 to TRBJ1-5, with D hard to call. This CDR3 contains 14 residues. V was cut by 11 bases and J by 2 bases, with 15 bases left in between. Germline V CDR1 and CDR2: KGHDR, SFDVKD. In DNA form, the CDR3 reads TGTGCCATAGGAGGGTACGGGGGCAATCAGCCCCAGCATTTT. Encoded protein: CAIGGYGGNQPQHF.

The chain joins TRBV6-2 or TRBV6-3 to TRBJ2-2, with D possibly being TRBD1 or TRBD2 (5 bases each). V lost 6 bases, J lost 7 bases, and 12 bases lay in between. The germline CDR1 and CDR2 sequences are MNHEY and SVGEGT. The CDR3 loop spans 13 amino acids. For the CDR3, the DNA is TGTGCCAGCAGACTTCGGGGCCGCGGGGAGCTGTTTTTT. Its translation: CASRLRGRGELFF.

This clonotype appeared once. The V and J genes are TRBV20-1 and TRBJ2-1, with 9 nucleotides matching TRBD2. The CDR3 contains 14 residues. Per the germline V gene, CDR1 is DFQATT and CDR2 is SNEGSKA (reference sequence). The V segment lost 6 bases and the J segment 4 bases; nucleotides outside the gene matches: 7. The CDR3 nucleotides read TGCAGTGCGAAAAGGACTAGCGCGTACAATGAGCAGTTCTTC. It yields the protein CSAKRTSAYNEQFF.

This sequence joins TRBV20-1 and TRBJ2-5; D ambiguous. Germline CDR1 is DFQATT and CDR2 is SNEGSKA (reference sequence). The V end lost 2 bases, the J end lost 5 bases, and 6 bases lay between the germline ends. The CDR3 extends over 11 amino acids. CDR3 protein: CSARITETQYF. DNA of the CDR3: TGCAGTGCTAGAATAACCGAGACCCAGTACTTC.

This clonotype has more than one count but fewer than ten. The chain carries TRBV28 and TRBJ2-7; a weak D match, TRBD2 (5 bases). V was shortened by 10 bases and J by 3 bases, with 13 bases between the two germline ends. The CDR3 is made up of 12 amino acids. Germline CDR1 is MDHEN and CDR2 is SYDVKM. DNA for the CDR3: TGTGCCACAGGACTGGACCTCTACGAGCAGTACTTC. It specifies CATGLDLYEQYF.

Comment on this clonotype: One end of the junction is discordant with germline, which a read error may explain. This rearrangement joins TRBV25-1 to TRBJ2-1; D call uncertain. Per germline, CDR1 MGHDK and CDR2 SYGVNS. There are 16 residues in the CDR3. CDR3 DNA sequence: TGTGCCAGCAGTACGCCTTTAGACCAAACCTACAACGAGCAGTTCTTC. Translated, it gives CASSTPLDQTYNEQFF.

This CDR3 reads CASSQVEASSPLHF. Here the CDR3 DNA reads TGTGCCAGCAGCCAAGTGGAGGCATCTTCACCCCTCCACTTT. This chain joins TRBV3-1 and TRBJ1-6; D unresolved. The germline V gene encodes CDR1 LGHDT and CDR2 YNNKEL (reference sequence). The CDR3 sequence is 14 residues long. V was clipped by 1 base and J by 9 bases, with 10 bases between them.

The chain is built from TRBV27 and TRBJ1-2; 10 bases match TRBD1. Germline CDR1 MNHEY, CDR2 SMNVEV (reference sequence). CDR3 length: 14 amino acids. J gave up 7 bases and V 5 bases, and 7 bases lay outside the gene matches. CDR3 region: CASSPGQGVSGYTF. CDR3 DNA sequence: TGTGCCAGCAGTCCAGGACAGGGGGTTTCTGGCTACACCTTC.

The rearrangement uses TRBV7-2 and TRBJ2-6; D remains ambiguous. V was pared by 1 base and J by 10 bases, with 8 bases between. Looked up from germline, CDR1 is SGHTA and CDR2 is FQGNSA. This CDR3 has 13 residues. CDR3 region: CASSLEVLNVLTF. DNA of the CDR3: TGTGCCAGCAGCTTAGAGGTACTAAACGTCCTGACTTTC.

About this clonotype: A read error may produce the germline difference seen at one junction end. The V and J genes are TRBV9 and TRBJ2-1, with 9 bases matching TRBD2. The CDR3 is 15 amino acids. Per germline, CDR1 SGDLS and CDR2 YYNGEE. The CDR3 DNA is TGTGTCAGCAGCGTGGCGGGGGGGCTTGACAATGAGCAGTTCTTC. Its translation: CVSSVAGGLDNEQFF.

This chain joins TRBV6-6 and TRBJ2-7; TRBD1 might be the D (5 bases). V lost 6 bases, J lost 6 bases, and 12 bases lay in between. Germline loops: CDR1 MNHNY, CDR2 SVGAGI (reference sequence). CDR3 length equals 12 residues. DNA of the CDR3: TGTGCCAGCAGGCGACAGAACAGCGAGCAGTACTTC. Encoded protein: CASRRQNSEQYF.

The chain is built from TRBV18 and TRBJ1-2; 9 bases line up with TRBD1. This CDR3 has 16 residues. Per germline, CDR1 KGHSH and CDR2 LQKENI. The V gene end was trimmed by 2 bases and the J gene end by 6 bases; junction bases not matched to a gene: 10. CDR3 sequence (DNA): TGTGCCAGCTCACCATCACGGGACAGGGTCGAGGATGGCTACACCTTC. Residues: CASSPSRDRVEDGYTF.

This clonotype was counted between two and nine times. Sequence at one end of the junction differs from germline and may be a read error. The rearrangement links TRBV6-1 to TRBJ2-3; no definite D call. This CDR3 has 11 amino acids. CDR1 and CDR2 (germline): MNHNS, SASEGT. The CDR3 nucleotides are TGTGCCAGCGGTGAGGCAGATACGCAGTATTTT. Translating it yields CASGEADTQYF.

About this clonotype itself: The conserved closing phenylalanine or tryptophan is absent in this CDR3, likely reflecting a read error. The CDR3 protein is CASSLSSPEQYL. CDR3 nucleotide sequence: TGTGCCAGCAGTTTATCGTCGCCCGAGCAGTACCTC. This chain uses TRBV27 with TRBJ2-7, with D unclear. Trimming pared 0 bases from V and 6 bases from J, leaving 6 bases between. The CDR3 is 12 amino acids. The germline V gene has CDR1 MNHEY and CDR2 SMNVEV (reference sequence).

This clonotype was counted only a few times. The chain links TRBV5-1 to TRBJ2-7; possibly TRBD1 or TRBD2 for D (5 bases each). Trimming shortened V by 4 bases and J by 6 bases, and 14 bases separated the two germline ends. This CDR3 has 13 residues. CDR1 and CDR2 (germline): SGHRS, YFSETQ. In nucleotides, the CDR3 is TGCGCCAGCAGCGAGGGACGAGTCGGCGAGCAGTACTTC. It is translated as CASSEGRVGEQYF.

The chain carries TRBV15 and TRBJ2-5; D is possibly TRBD2 (6 bases). The V end lost 1 base, the J end lost 5 bases, and 20 bases lay between the germline ends. Germline V lookup: CDR1 LNHNV, CDR2 YYDKDF (reference sequence). The CDR3 runs 17 residues. The CDR3 region has the DNA TGTGCCACCAGCAGAGGGGGGTTCGGGGGTTTTCGGGAGACCCAGTACTTC. This translates into CATSRGGFGGFRETQYF. The variable domain in full, completed from reference TRBV15 and TRBJ2-5, reads DAMVIQNPRYQVTQFGKPVTLSCSQTLNHNVMYWYQQKSSQAPKLLFHYYDKDFNNEADTPDNFQSRRPNTSFCFLDIRSPGLGDTAMYLCATSRGGFGGFRETQYFGPGTRLLVL.